A single sample gave rise to the 23 T cell receptor beta chains below, sequenced in a study of blood T cell repertoires in COVID-19. Some clones are missing from TCRdb's copy, which holds only in-frame ones; the method was immunoSEQ multiplex PCR. This sample carries over 200,000 clones, 65% to 90% of them seen once, and the ten largest clones take roughly 4%. Sample: PBMCs or T cells enriched from blood (not recorded which). These receptors were collected from a woman aged 25 to 39 who had been exposed to COVID-19.

The chain has TRBV9 and TRBJ1-2, with TRBD1 matching over 9 bases. The CDR3 spans 14 residues. Per the germline V gene, CDR1 is SGDLS and CDR2 is YYNGEE. With V trimmed by 4 bases and J by 4 bases, 5 bases remained unmatched. As DNA, the CDR3 is TGTGCCAGCAGCACCGGACAGGGGTTCTATGGCTACACCTTC. It encodes CASSTGQGFYGYTF.

The chain recombines TRBV19 with TRBJ1-2; 9 nucleotides agree with TRBD1. Germline loops: CDR1 LNHDA, CDR2 SQIVND (reference sequence). V was pared by 4 bases and J by 7 bases, with 13 bases of the junction left unmatched. CDR3 length equals 16 residues. CDR3 residues: CASSTPGGQGKRGYTF. Here the CDR3 DNA reads TGTGCCAGTAGTACGCCGGGTGGACAGGGGAAACGTGGCTACACCTTC. The whole variable domain, filled in from reference TRBV19 and TRBJ1-2, reads DGGITQSPKYLFRKEGQNVTLSCEQNLNHDAMYWYRQDPGQGLRLIYYSQIVNDFQKGDIAEGYSVSREKKESFPLTVTSAQKNPTAFYLCASSTPGGQGKRGYTFGSGTRLTVV.

The chain employs TRBV27 and TRBJ2-7, with D possibly being TRBD2 (6 bases). Trimming shortened V by 4 bases and J by 1 base, and 17 bases separated the two germline ends. This CDR3 has 16 residues. Germline CDR1 and CDR2: MNHEY and SMNVEV (reference sequence). The chain's CDR3 is CASSSPYSGASYEQYF. The CDR3 DNA reads as TGTGCCAGCAGTTCCCCGTATAGCGGTGCATCCTACGAGCAGTACTTC.

The chain links TRBV4-2 to TRBJ1-3, with 10 bases that match TRBD1. V shed 1 base, J shed 2 bases, and the junction held 2 bases outside the gene matches. Germline CDR1 and CDR2: LGHNA and YNFKEQ. The CDR3 loop spans 16 amino acids. The CDR3 DNA sequence: TGTGCCAGCAGCCAAGCCGGACAGGGGGCTGGAAACACCATATATTTT. Translating gives CASSQAGQGAGNTIYF.

This chain joins TRBV24-1 and TRBJ2-2; 9 nucleotides align to TRBD1. In germline, CDR1 is KGHDR, CDR2 SFDVKD. V gave up 3 bases and J gave up 4 bases; unmatched junction bases: 8. CDR3 size: 17 residues. CDR3 in DNA: TGTGCCACCAGTGATGCCTCCGGGACAGGGACCACCGGGGAGCTGTTTTTT. Amino acid sequence: CATSDASGTGTTGELFF.

The chain carries TRBV11-2 and TRBJ2-3; D is unresolved. The ends were cut back, 0 bases at V and 7 bases at J, with 5 bases in the middle. The CDR3 is 12 amino acids. Looked up from germline, CDR1 is SGHAT and CDR2 is FQNNGV. For the CDR3, the DNA is TGTGCCAGCAGCTTAGATCAAAATACGCAGTATTTT. Amino acid sequence: CASSLDQNTQYF.

V and J are TRBV11-2 and TRBJ1-5, with D unresolved. CDR3 size: 14 residues. Germline assignment: CDR1 SGHAT and CDR2 FQNNGV. V lost 4 bases, J lost 0 bases, and 7 bases lay in between. The CDR3 here is CASSSVHSNQPQHF. The CDR3 region has the DNA TGTGCCAGCAGCTCGGTCCATAGCAATCAGCCCCAGCATTTT.

CDR3 loop: CASSYDNNSPLHF. DNA of the CDR3: TGTGCCAGTAGCTACGATAATAATTCACCCCTCCACTTT. The V call is TRBV19, the J call TRBJ1-6; no clear D. The V end was cut by 6 bases, the J end by 5 bases, with 8 bases between. CDR1 is LNHDA and CDR2 is SQIVND in the germline V gene (reference sequence). This CDR3 comprises 13 residues.

The genes are TRBV12-3 or TRBV12-4 and TRBJ2-7; no firm D call. V was trimmed by 8 bases and J by 0 bases, leaving 11 bases between them. The CDR3 sequence is 13 residues long. The CDR3 DNA follows: TGTGCCAGCGGCCGAACCTCCTCCTACGAGCAGTACTTC. Amino acids: CASGRTSSYEQYF.

J is TRBJ1-2 and V is TRBV7-2, with a possible D match to TRBD1 (6 bases). CDR1 is SGHTA, CDR2 FQGNSA, per germline. V was trimmed by 1 base and J by 7 bases, leaving 16 bases between them. This CDR3 region has 15 residues. CDR3 loop: CASSLVIGTTRGYTF. The CDR3 nucleotides read TGTGCCAGCAGCTTAGTAATTGGGACAACGCGTGGCTACACCTTC.

The chain carries TRBV3-1 (or the pseudogene TRBV3-2) and TRBJ1-1; a weak D match, TRBD1 (6 bases). The V gene's germline CDR1 is LGHDT and CDR2 YNNKEL (reference sequence). Trimming pared 4 bases from V and 4 bases from J, leaving 13 bases between. The CDR3 is 14 residues long. CDR3 amino acids: CASSLGGGRTEAFF. The CDR3, as DNA: TGTGCCAGCAGCCTTGGCGGGGGGCGCACTGAAGCTTTCTTT.

J is TRBJ2-1 and V is TRBV6-5; 11 nucleotides align to TRBD2. Germline CDR1 is MNHEY and CDR2 is SVGAGI. J was trimmed by 4 bases and V by 4 bases; bases with no gene match: 6. The CDR3 covers 16 residues. In nucleotides, the CDR3 is TGTGCCAGCAGTTCTCTGACTAGCGGGGAGTACAATGAGCAGTTCTTC. Amino acid sequence: CASSSLTSGEYNEQFF.

This clone was detected only a few times. Other DNA sequences in the sample encode the same CDR3. The chain couples TRBV7-8 to TRBJ2-5; possible D gene TRBD2, 7 bases. This CDR3 has 18 amino acids. The germline V gene encodes CDR1 SGHVS and CDR2 FQNEAQ. Between the trimmed V and J ends, which lost 5 bases and 5 bases, there was a span of 27 bases. In DNA, the CDR3 is TGTGCCAGCAGCCCACTAGGGGGGGGGACCCCCGACGAGGAGACCCAGTACTTC. As protein: CASSPLGGGTPDEETQYF.

V is TRBV2 and J is TRBJ1-2; D is undetermined. V gave up 3 bases and J gave up 4 bases, with 15 bases separating them. The length of the CDR3 is 15 residues. CDR1 and CDR2 from the germline V gene are SNHLY and FYNNEI. Written as DNA, the CDR3 is TGTGCCAGCAGTGATCAGCGTGGCAGCTCCTATGGCTACACCTTC. It translates to CASSDQRGSSYGYTF.

The V and J genes are TRBV27 and TRBJ1-2; D is ambiguous. CDR3 length equals 11 residues. Per germline, CDR1 MNHEY and CDR2 SMNVEV (reference sequence). V was cut by 8 bases and J by 4 bases, with 8 bases left in between. In DNA, the CDR3 is TGTGCCAGCTCAGGTGGCTATGGCTACACCTTC. Its translation is CASSGGYGYTF.

As DNA, the CDR3 is TGTGCCTGGAGGGCGACTAGCGGGGCCTACAATGAGCAGTTCTTC. It translates to CAWRATSGAYNEQFF. The genes are TRBV30 and TRBJ2-1; 11 nucleotides agree with TRBD2. V trimming: 3 bases; J trimming: 2 bases; junction bases outside the gene matches: 3. This CDR3 comprises 15 residues. Germline V gene data show CDR1 as GTSNPN and CDR2 as SVGIG (reference sequence).

The chain carries TRBV6-5 and TRBJ1-6, with TRBD1 matching 7 bases. V was clipped by 0 bases and J by 8 bases; unmatched bases: 4. This CDR3 comprises 15 residues. Per the germline V gene, CDR1 is MNHEY and CDR2 is SVGAGI. The CDR3 region is CASSYSARGDSPLHF. The CDR3 nucleotides are TGTGCCAGCAGTTACTCGGCCAGGGGGGATTCACCCCTCCACTTT.

The chain links TRBV5-1 to TRBJ1-1, with 7 bases fitting TRBD1. With V trimmed by 1 base and J by 1 base, 1 base remained unmatched. Per germline, CDR1 SGHRS and CDR2 YFSETQ. CDR3 length equals 14 residues. The CDR3, as DNA: TGCGCCAGCAGCTTGACAGGGGCGAACACTGAAGCTTTCTTT. The encoded protein is CASSLTGANTEAFF.

V usage is TRBV3-1 (or the pseudogene TRBV3-2) and J usage is TRBJ1-2; D is undetermined. V lost 1 base and J lost 7, with 7 bases in between. The CDR3 is 12 residues long. Germline V gene data show CDR1 as LGHDT and CDR2 as YNNKEL (reference sequence). Here the CDR3 reads CASSQGGPGYTF. DNA of the CDR3: TGTGCCAGCAGCCAAGGTGGGCCTGGCTACACCTTC.

This chain joins TRBV15 and TRBJ2-3, with 8 bases fitting TRBD1. The junction had 4 bases not matched to a gene; V was cut back by 1 base and J by 4 bases. This CDR3 is built from 15 residues. CDR1 is LNHNV and CDR2 is YYDKDF in the germline V gene (reference sequence). DNA of the CDR3: TGTGCCACCAGCAGAGTTCCAGGGGGCGCAGATACGCAGTATTTT. This gives the protein CATSRVPGGADTQYF.

The gene calls are TRBV7-2 and TRBJ1-4; no clear D. The CDR3 runs 16 residues. Germline CDR1 SGHTA, CDR2 FQGNSA. V lost 1 base and J 5 bases, leaving 14 bases between the germline ends. The CDR3 spells CASSLGGGQYNEKLFF. CDR3 nucleotide sequence: TGTGCCAGCAGCTTAGGGGGAGGGCAGTACAATGAAAAACTGTTTTTT.

The count of this clone is one. The V gene is TRBV9, the J gene TRBJ2-1; a possible D gene is TRBD2 (5 bases). Germline V lookup: CDR1 SGDLS, CDR2 YYNGEE. The V gene lost 0 bases and the J gene lost 2 bases, with 9 bases spanning the gap. The CDR3 length is 15 residues. CDR3 bases: TGTGCCAGCAGCGTAGCTGGCGGGCCCTACAATGAGCAGTTCTTC. Translation: CASSVAGGPYNEQFF.

V is TRBV30 and J is TRBJ1-1, with D unresolved. V was clipped by 3 bases and J by 8 bases, with 16 bases between them. CDR3 length: 13 amino acids. The germline V gene has CDR1 GTSNPN and CDR2 SVGIG (reference sequence). The CDR3 loop reads CAWRSQAFQEAFF. CDR3 nucleotides: TGTGCCTGGAGGAGTCAGGCATTTCAAGAAGCTTTCTTT.